This T cell receptor (beta chain) was sequenced during a study of cytotoxic CD8 clonotypes in ibrutinib-treated CLL. For the study at large: Outcomes included some 24 partial and 2 complete responses; after median around 65 months, roughly 14 stayed remitted and some 12 progressed. The study recorded mean values of around 250,000 productive templates and approximately 94,000 productive rearrangements per sample.

Genomic DNA in an amount of around 2 micrograms was extracted from cryopreserved PBMCs and used for the preparation of TCR beta libraries. The method was immunoSEQ multiplex PCR; TCRdb's version includes in-frame clones alone and lacks a portion of them. Of roughly 150,000 clones listed, roughly 90% are singletons. J was trimmed by 2 bases and V by 5 bases; bases with no gene match: 14. Germline CDR1 is SGHTA and CDR2 is FQGNSA. CDR3 length: 17 residues. The J gene is TRBJ2-7, the V gene TRBV7-2; TRBD1 agrees at 8 bases. The sequence derives from a human donor with chronic lymphocytic leukemia. The sample in question was PBMCs, obtained at disease progression, from a patient treated with ibrutinib. The CDR3 nucleotides read TGTGCCAGCAGCGTTGAAACCGGGACAGGTCATACCTACGAGCAGTACTTC. Protein product: CASSVETGTGHTYEQYF.